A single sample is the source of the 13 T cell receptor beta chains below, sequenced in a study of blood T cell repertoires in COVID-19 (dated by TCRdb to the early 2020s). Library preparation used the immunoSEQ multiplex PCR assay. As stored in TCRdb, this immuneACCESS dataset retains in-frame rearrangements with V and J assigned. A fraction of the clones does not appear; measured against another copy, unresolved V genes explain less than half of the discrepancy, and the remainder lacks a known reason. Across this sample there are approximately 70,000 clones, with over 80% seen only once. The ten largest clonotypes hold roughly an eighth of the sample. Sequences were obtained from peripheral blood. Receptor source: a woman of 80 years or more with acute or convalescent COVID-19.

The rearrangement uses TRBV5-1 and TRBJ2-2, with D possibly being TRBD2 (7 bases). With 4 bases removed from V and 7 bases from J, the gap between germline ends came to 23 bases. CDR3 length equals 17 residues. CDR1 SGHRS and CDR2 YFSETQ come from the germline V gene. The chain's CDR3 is CASSQQGNSGVIGELFF. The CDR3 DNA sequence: TGCGCCAGCAGCCAACAGGGTAACAGCGGGGTAATCGGGGAGCTGTTTTTT.

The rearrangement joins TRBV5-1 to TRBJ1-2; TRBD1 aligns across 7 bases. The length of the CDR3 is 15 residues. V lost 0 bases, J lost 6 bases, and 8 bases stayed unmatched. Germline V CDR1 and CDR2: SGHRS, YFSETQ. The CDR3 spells CASSLGGLTGHGYTF. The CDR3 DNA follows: TGCGCCAGCAGCTTGGGGGGTCTGACAGGGCATGGCTACACCTTC.

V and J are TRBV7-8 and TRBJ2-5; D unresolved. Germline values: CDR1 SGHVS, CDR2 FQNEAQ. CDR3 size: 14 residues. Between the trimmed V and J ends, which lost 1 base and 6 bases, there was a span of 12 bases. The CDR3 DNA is TGTGCCAGCAGCTTAGGCCCGAGCACGCAGACCCAGTACTTC. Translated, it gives CASSLGPSTQTQYF.

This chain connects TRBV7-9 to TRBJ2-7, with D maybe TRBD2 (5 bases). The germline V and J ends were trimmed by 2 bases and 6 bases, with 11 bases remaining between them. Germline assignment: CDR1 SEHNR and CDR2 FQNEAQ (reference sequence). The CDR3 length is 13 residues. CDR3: CASSLSSSREQYF. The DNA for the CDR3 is TGTGCCAGCAGCTTATCTAGCAGCCGCGAGCAGTACTTC.

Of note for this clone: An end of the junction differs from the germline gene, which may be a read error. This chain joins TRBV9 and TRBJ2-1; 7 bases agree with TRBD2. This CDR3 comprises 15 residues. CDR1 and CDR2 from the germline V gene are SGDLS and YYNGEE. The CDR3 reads CASSVGGTSNNEQFF. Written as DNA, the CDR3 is TGTGCCAGCAGCGTCGGGGGGACCTCCAACAATGAGCAGTTCTTC.

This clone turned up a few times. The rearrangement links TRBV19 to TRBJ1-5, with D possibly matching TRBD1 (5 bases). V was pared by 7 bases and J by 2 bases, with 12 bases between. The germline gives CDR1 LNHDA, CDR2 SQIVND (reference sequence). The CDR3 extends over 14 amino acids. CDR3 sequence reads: CASTWQGGNQPQHF. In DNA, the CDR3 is TGTGCCAGTACCTGGCAGGGTGGCAATCAGCCCCAGCATTTT.

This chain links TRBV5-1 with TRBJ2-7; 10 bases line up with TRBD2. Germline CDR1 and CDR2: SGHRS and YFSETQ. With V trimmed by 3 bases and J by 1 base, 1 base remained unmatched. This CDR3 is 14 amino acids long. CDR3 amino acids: CASSWTSGSYEQYF. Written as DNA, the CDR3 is TGCGCCAGCAGCTGGACTAGCGGTTCCTACGAGCAGTACTTC.

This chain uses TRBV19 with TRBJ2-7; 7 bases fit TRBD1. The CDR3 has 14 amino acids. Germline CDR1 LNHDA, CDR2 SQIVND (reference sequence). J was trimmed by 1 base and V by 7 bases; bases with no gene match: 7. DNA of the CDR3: TGTGCCAGTAACCCAGGCAGGGGGTCCTACGAGCAGTACTTC. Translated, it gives CASNPGRGSYEQYF.

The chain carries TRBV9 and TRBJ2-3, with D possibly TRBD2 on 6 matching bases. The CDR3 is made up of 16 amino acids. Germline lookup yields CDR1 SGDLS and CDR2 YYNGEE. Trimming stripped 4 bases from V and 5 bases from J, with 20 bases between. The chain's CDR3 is CASSLKDGSIGDTQYF. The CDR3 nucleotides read TGTGCCAGCAGCCTTAAGGACGGGAGCATAGGAGATACGCAGTATTTT.

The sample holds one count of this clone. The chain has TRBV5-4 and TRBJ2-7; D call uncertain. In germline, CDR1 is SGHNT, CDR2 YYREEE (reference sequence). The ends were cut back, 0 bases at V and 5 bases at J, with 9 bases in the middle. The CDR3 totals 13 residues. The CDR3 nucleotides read TGTGCCAGCAGCTTGGTTTTGAGAAACGAGCAGTACTTC. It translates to CASSLVLRNEQYF. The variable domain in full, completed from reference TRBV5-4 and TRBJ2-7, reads ETGVTQSPTHLIKTRGQQVTLRCSSQSGHNTVSWYQQALGQGPQFIFQYYREEENGRGNFPPRFSGLQFPNYSSELNVNALELDDSALYLCASSLVLRNEQYFGPGTRLTVT.

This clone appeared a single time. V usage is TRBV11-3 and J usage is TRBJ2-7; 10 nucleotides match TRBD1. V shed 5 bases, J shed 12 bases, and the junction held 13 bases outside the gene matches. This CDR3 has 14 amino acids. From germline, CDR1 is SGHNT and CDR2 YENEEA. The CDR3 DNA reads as TGTGCCAGCAGCACCGGGACAGGGGACCCCGACAGGTACTTC. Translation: CASSTGTGDPDRYF.

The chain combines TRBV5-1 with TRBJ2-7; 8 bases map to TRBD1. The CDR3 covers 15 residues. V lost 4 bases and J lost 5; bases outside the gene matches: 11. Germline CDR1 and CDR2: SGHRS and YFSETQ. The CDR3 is CASSRAGTGPDEQYF. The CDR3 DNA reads TGCGCCAGCAGCCGGGCCGGGACAGGTCCCGACGAGCAGTACTTC.

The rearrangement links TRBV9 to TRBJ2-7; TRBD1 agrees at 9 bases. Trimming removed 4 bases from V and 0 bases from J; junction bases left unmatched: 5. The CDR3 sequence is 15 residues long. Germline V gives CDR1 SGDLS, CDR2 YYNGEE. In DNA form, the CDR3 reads TGTGCCAGCAGCTTGGGGACAGGGAGCTCCTACGAGCAGTACTTC. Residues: CASSLGTGSSYEQYF.